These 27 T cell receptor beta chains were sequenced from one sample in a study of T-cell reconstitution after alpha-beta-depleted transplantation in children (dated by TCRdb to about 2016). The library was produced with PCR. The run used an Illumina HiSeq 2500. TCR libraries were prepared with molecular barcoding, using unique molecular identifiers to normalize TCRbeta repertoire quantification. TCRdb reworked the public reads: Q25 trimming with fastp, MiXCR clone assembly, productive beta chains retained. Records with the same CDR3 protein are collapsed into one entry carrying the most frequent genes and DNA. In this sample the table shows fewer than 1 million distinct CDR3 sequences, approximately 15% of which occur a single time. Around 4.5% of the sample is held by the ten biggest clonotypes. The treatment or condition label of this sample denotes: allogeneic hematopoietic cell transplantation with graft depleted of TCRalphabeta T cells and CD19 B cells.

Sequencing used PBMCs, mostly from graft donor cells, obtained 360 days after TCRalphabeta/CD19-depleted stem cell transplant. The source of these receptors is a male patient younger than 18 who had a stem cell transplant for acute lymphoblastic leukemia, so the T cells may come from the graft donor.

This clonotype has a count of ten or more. CDR3 in amino acids: CSVEEWGNRRDTQYF. CDR3 coding DNA: TGCAGCGTTGAAGAATGGGGGAATCGTAGGGATACGCAGTATTTT. This chain connects TRBV29-1 to TRBJ2-3, with D tentatively TRBD1 or TRBD2 (5 bases each). The CDR3 runs 15 residues. V lost 0 bases and J lost 6, with 16 bases in between. The germline V gene encodes CDR1 SQVTM and CDR2 ANQGSEA.

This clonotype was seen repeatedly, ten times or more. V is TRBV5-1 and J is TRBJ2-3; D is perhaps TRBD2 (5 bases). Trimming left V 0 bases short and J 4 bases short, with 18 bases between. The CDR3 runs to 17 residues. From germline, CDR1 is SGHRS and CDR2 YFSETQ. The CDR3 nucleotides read TGCGCCAGCAGCTTGGGCTATAGGGCTAGCCTTGCAGATACGCAGTATTTT. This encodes CASSLGYRASLADTQYF.

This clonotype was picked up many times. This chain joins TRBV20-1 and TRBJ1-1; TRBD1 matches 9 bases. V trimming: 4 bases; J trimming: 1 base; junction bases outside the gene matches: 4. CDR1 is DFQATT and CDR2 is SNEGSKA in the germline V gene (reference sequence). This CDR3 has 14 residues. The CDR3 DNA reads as TGCAGTGCTACGGTGACAGGGGGGAACACTGAAGCTTTCTTT. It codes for CSATVTGGNTEAFF.

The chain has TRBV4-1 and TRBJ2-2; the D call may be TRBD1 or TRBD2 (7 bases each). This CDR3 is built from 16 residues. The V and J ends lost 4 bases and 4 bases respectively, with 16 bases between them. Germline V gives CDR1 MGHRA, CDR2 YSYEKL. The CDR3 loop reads CASSPRGGLGTGELFF. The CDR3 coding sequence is TGCGCCAGCAGCCCCAGGGGGGGGTTGGGCACCGGGGAGCTGTTTTTT.

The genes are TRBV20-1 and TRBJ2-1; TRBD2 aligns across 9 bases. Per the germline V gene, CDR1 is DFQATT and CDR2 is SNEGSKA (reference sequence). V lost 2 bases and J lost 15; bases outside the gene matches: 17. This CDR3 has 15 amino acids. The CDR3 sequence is CSARWASGVPMHGFF. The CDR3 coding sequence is TGCAGTGCTAGATGGGCTAGCGGGGTCCCCATGCACGGGTTCTTC.

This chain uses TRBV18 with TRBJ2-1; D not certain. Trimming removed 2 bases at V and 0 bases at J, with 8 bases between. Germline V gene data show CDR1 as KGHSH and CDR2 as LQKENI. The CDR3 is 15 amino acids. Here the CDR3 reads CASSPFHTSYNEQFF. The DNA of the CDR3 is TGTGCCAGCTCACCATTCCATACCTCCTACAATGAGCAGTTCTTC.

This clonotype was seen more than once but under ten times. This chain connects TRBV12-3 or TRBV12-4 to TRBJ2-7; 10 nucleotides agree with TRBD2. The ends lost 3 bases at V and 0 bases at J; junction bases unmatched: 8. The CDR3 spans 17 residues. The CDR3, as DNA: TGTGCCAGCAGTTTCGCCGCCATAGCGGGAGGCTCCTACGAGCAGTACTTC. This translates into CASSFAAIAGGSYEQYF.

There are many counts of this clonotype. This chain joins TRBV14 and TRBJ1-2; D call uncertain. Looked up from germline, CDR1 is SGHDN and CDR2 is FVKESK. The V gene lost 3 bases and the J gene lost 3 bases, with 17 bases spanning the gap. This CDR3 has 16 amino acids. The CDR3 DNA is TGTGCCAGCAGCCATATCCCCTCCCCGACGGACTATGGCTACACCTTC. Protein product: CASSHIPSPTDYGYTF.

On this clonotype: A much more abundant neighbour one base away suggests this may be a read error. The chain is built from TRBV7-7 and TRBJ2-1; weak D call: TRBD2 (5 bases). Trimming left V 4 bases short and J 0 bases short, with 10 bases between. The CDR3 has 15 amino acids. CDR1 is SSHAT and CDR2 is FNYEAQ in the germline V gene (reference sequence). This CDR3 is CASSSTMSSYNEQFF. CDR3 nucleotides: TGTGCCAGCAGCTCGACTATGAGCTCCTACAATGAGCAGTTCTTC.

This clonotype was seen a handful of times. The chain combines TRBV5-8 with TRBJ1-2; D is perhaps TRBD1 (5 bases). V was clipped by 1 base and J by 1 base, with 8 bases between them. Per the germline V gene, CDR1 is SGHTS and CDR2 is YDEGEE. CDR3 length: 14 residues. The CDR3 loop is CASSLWGINYGYTF. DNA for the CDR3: TGTGCCAGCAGCTTGTGGGGGATTAACTATGGCTACACCTTC.

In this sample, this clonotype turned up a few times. The CDR3, as DNA: TGTGCCAGCAGTCTAGCGGGAGGGCCCCCCGGGGAGCTGTTTTTT. This encodes CASSLAGGPPGELFF. V is TRBV27 and J is TRBJ2-2; 12 bases fit TRBD2. With V trimmed by 5 bases and J by 6 bases, 4 bases remained unmatched. This CDR3 is 15 amino acids long. Germline V lookup: CDR1 MNHEY, CDR2 SMNVEV (reference sequence).

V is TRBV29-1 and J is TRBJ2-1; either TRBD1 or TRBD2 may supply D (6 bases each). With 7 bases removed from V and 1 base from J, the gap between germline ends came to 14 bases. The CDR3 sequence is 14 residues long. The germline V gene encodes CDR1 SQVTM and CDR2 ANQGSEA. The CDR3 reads CSARGPLSYNEQFF. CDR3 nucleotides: TGCAGCGCCCGGGGGCCCCTTTCCTACAATGAGCAGTTCTTC.

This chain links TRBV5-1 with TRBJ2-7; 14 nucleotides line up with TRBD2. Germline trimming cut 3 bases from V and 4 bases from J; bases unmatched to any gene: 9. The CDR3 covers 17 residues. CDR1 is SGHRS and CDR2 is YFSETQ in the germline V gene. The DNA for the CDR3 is TGCGCCAGCAGCTCGGGGACTAGCGGGAGACTTAGGTACGAGCAGTACTTC. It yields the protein CASSSGTSGRLRYEQYF. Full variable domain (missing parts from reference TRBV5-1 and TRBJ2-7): KAGVTQTPRYLIKTRGQQVTLSCSPISGHRSVSWYQQTPGQGLQFLFEYFSETQRNKGNFPGRFSGRQFSNSRSEMNVSTLELGDSALYLCASSSGTSGRLRYEQYFGPGTRLTVT.

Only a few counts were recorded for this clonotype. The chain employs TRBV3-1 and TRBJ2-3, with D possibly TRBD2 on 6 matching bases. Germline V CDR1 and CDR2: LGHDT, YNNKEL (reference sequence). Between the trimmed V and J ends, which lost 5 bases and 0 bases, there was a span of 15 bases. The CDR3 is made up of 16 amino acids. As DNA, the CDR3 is TGTGCCAGCAGCTCGACTAGTACCACTAGCACAGATACGCAGTATTTT. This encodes CASSSTSTTSTDTQYF.

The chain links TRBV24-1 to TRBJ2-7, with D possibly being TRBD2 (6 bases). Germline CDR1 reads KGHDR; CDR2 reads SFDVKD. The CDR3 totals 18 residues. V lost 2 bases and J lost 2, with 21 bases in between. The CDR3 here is CATSDSSGDFSTPYEQYF. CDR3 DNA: TGTGCCACCAGTGATTCGTCCGGGGACTTCTCTACCCCCTACGAGCAGTACTTC.

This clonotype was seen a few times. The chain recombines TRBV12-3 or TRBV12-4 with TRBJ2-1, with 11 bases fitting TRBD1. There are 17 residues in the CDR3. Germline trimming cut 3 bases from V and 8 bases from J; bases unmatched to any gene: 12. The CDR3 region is CASSFWSWDRGNHEQFF. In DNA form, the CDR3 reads TGTGCCAGCAGTTTCTGGTCATGGGACAGGGGGAACCATGAGCAGTTCTTC.

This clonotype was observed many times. CDR3 in amino acids: CASSVRTANTEAFF. Here the CDR3 DNA reads TGTGCCAGCAGCGTACGGACAGCCAACACTGAAGCTTTCTTT. The chain recombines TRBV9 with TRBJ1-1; D is possibly TRBD1 (6 bases). Germline V gene data show CDR1 as SGDLS and CDR2 as YYNGEE. Deletions cut 1 base from V and 2 bases from J, with 9 bases between. The CDR3 has 14 residues.

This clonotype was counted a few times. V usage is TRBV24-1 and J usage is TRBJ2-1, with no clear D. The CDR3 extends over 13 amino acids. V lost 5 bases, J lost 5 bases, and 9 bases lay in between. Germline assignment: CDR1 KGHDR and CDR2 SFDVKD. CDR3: CATSVHSHNEQFF. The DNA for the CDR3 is TGTGCCACCAGTGTGCACAGCCACAATGAGCAGTTCTTC.

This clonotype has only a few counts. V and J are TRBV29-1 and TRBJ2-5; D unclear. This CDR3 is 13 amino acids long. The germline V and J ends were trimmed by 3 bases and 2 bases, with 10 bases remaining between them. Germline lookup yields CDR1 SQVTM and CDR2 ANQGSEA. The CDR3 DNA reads TGCAGCGTTGATCTTGGGGAACAAGAGACCCAGTACTTC. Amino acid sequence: CSVDLGEQETQYF. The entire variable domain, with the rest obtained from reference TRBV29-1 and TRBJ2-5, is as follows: SAVISQKPSRDICQRGTSLTIQCQVDSQVTMMFWYRQQPGQSLTLIATANQGSEATYESGFVIDKFPISRPNLTFSTLTVSNMSPEDSSIYLCSVDLGEQETQYFGPGTRLLVL.

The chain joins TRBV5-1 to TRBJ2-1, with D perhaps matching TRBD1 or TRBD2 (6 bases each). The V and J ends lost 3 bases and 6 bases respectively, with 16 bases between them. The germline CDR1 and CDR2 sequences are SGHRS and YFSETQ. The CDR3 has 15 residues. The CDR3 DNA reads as TGCGCCAGCAGCTGGGGGGCAGGGAACTCCAATGAGCAGTTCTTC. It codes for CASSWGAGNSNEQFF.

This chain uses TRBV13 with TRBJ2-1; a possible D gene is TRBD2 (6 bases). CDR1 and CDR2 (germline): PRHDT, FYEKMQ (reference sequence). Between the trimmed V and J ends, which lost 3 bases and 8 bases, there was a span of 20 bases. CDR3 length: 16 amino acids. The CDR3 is CASSLIPGTASDEQFF. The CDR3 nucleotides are TGTGCCAGCAGCTTGATCCCCGGGACTGCATCGGATGAGCAGTTCTTC. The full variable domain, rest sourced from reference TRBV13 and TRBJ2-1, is AAGVIQSPRHLIKEKRETATLKCYPIPRHDTVYWYQQGPGQDPQFLISFYEKMQSDKGSIPDRFSAQQFSDYHSELNMSSLELGDSALYFCASSLIPGTASDEQFFGPGTRLTVL.

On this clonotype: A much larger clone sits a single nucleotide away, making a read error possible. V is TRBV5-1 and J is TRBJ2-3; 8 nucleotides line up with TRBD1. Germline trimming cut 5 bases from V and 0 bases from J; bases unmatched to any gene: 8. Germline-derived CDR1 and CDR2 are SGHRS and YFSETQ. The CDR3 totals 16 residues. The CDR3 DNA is TGCGCCAGCAGGCACATTACAGGGGGTAGCACAGATACGCAGTATTTT. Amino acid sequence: CASRHITGGSTDTQYF.

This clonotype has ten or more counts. CDR3 nucleotide sequence: TGTGCCACCAGTGATTTTCCCCTGCGGGGGGACAATGAGCAGTTCTTC. Amino acid sequence: CATSDFPLRGDNEQFF. This rearrangement joins TRBV24-1 to TRBJ2-1; 8 bases map to TRBD2. V gave up 1 base and J gave up 5 bases; unmatched junction bases: 6. Germline V gene sequence: CDR1 KGHDR, CDR2 SFDVKD. The CDR3 covers 16 residues.

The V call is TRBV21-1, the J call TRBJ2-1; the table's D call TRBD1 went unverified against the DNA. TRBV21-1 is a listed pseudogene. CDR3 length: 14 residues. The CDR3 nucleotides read TGTGCCAGCAGCCCCGAAGGACAGGGGAACGAGCAGTTCTTC. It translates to CASSPEGQGNEQFF.

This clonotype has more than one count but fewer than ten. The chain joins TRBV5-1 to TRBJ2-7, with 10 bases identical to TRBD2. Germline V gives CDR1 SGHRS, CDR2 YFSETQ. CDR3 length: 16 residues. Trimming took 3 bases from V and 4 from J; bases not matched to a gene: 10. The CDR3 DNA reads TGCGCCAGCAGCTACCAACTAGCGGGATATGGATACGAGCAGTACTTC. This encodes CASSYQLAGYGYEQYF.

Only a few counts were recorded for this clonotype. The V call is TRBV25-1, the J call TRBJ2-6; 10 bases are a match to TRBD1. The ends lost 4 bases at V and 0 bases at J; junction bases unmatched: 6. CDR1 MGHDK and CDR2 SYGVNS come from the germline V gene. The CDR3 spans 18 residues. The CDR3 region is CASSARTGGYSGANVLTF. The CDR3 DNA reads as TGTGCCAGCAGTGCCCGGACAGGGGGTTACTCTGGGGCCAACGTCCTGACTTTC. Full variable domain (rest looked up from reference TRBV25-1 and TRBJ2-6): EADIYQTPRYLVIGTGKKITLECSQTMGHDKMYWYQQDPGMELHLIHYSYGVNSTEKGDLSSESTVSRIRTEHFPLTLESARPSHTSQYLCASSARTGGYSGANVLTFGAGSRLTVL.

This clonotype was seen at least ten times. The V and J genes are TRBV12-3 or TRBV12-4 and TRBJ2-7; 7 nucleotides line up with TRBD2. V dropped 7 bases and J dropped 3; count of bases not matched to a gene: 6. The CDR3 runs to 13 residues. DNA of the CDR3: TGTGCCAGCACCATAGCGGGTCTCTACGAGCAGTACTTC. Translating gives CASTIAGLYEQYF.